This T cell receptor beta chain was documented in a study of siplizumab effects on memory and regulatory T cells. Study-level points and caveats: Roughly 80-95% of proliferating CD4+ or CD8+ clones defied assignment to a naive or memory phenotype. Sequences below about 10^-5 frequency were poorly captured. As a result, only a minor fraction of alloreactive clones mapped to unstimulated subsets.

Losses at the gene ends were 5 bases for V and 2 bases for J; bases not matched to a gene: 2. Germline-derived CDR1 and CDR2 are MDHEN and SYDVKM. CDR3 length: 14 amino acids. Comment on this clone: What it binds is not known.

Libraries were prepared by immunoSEQ multiplex PCR; TCRdb keeps only in-frame clonotypes and omits some of them. This sample has about 100,000 clones, with about 90% found just once. The receptor's source is a human donor in good health. What was sequenced was Tregs sorted from blood. The chain carries TRBV28 and TRBJ2-1, with 8 bases aligning to TRBD1. The CDR3 DNA reads TGTGCCAGCAGTCCAGGGGGCGCCTACAATGAGCAGTTCTTC. Translated, it gives CASSPGGAYNEQFF.